These 26 T cell receptor beta chains came from one sample sequenced in a study of cytomegalovirus exposure and HLA in healthy donors. Method: immunoSEQ multiplex PCR; TCRdb's copy keeps in-frame clones and lacks some. This table has 100,000 to 150,000 clones, about 88% appearing once. Sequenced material: PBMCs. The receptors were sampled from a man aged 18 to 29 in good health and CMV-seropositive.

CDR3 loop: CASSSDLPGHLSNQPQHF. In DNA form, the CDR3 reads TGTGCCAGCAGCTCTGATCTACCGGGACACCTTAGCAATCAGCCCCAGCATTTT. The V gene is TRBV7-2, the J gene TRBJ1-5; a weak D match, TRBD1 (6 bases). Germline assignment: CDR1 SGHTA and CDR2 FQGNSA. CDR3 length: 18 amino acids. V was trimmed by 4 bases and J by 0 bases, leaving 19 bases between them.

The genes are TRBV6-5 and TRBJ1-1; D perhaps matches TRBD1 (6 bases). The CDR3 sequence is 15 residues long. Between the trimmed V and J ends, which lost 6 bases and 1 base, there was a span of 15 bases. The germline gives CDR1 MNHEY, CDR2 SVGAGI. CDR3 loop: CASRSPGQWNTEAFF. DNA for the CDR3: TGTGCCAGCAGGTCCCCTGGACAGTGGAACACTGAAGCTTTCTTT.

This chain uses TRBV28 with TRBJ1-5, with TRBD1 identical over 8 bases. The CDR3 has 14 residues. The germline V gene has CDR1 MDHEN and CDR2 SYDVKM. V was pared by 6 bases and J by 6 bases, with 7 bases of the junction left unmatched. CDR3: CASRRQGRAQPQHF. DNA for the CDR3: TGTGCCAGCAGGCGACAGGGGCGGGCTCAGCCCCAGCATTTT. Supplemented by reference TRBV28 and TRBJ1-5, the full variable domain reads DVKVTQSSRYLVKRTGEKVFLECVQDMDHENMFWYRQDPGLGLRLIYFSYDVKMKEKGDIPEGYSVSREKKERFSLILESASTNQTSMYLCASRRQGRAQPQHFGDGTRLSIL.

This chain joins TRBV6-5 and TRBJ1-1; unclear D gene. There are 13 residues in the CDR3. The V end was cut by 6 bases, the J end by 10 bases, with 18 bases between. Germline V gives CDR1 MNHEY, CDR2 SVGAGI. This CDR3 reads CASSVGLERRAFF. CDR3 DNA sequence: TGTGCCAGCAGCGTCGGGTTAGAAAGGCGAGCTTTCTTT.

This chain uses TRBV2 with TRBJ2-2; D not certain. CDR3 length equals 15 residues. V was shortened by 2 bases and J by 6 bases, with 13 bases between the two germline ends. The germline V gene encodes CDR1 SNHLY and CDR2 FYNNEI. CDR3 residues: CASSEMLSVSGELFF. The CDR3 nucleotides are TGTGCCAGCAGTGAAATGTTAAGCGTGTCCGGGGAGCTGTTTTTT.

This rearrangement joins TRBV28 to TRBJ1-4, with 9 bases identical to TRBD1. CDR3 length: 15 residues. Germline V CDR1 and CDR2: MDHEN, SYDVKM. Trimming took 0 bases from V and 5 from J; bases not matched to a gene: 1. The CDR3 loop reads CASSLWTGGNEKLFF. In nucleotides, the CDR3 is TGTGCCAGCAGTTTATGGACAGGGGGAAATGAAAAACTGTTTTTT.

The rearrangement links TRBV6-5 to TRBJ1-2; D unresolved. V was shortened by 6 bases and J by 4 bases, with 12 bases between the two germline ends. Per germline, CDR1 MNHEY and CDR2 SVGAGI. CDR3 length: 13 residues. The CDR3 reads CASRERGGYGYTF. The CDR3 DNA is TGTGCCAGCAGGGAGCGGGGTGGCTATGGCTACACCTTC.

This clone was recorded only once. CDR3 sequence reads: CATPGLGGGELFF. CDR3 nucleotides: TGTGCCACTCCCGGACTAGGTGGCGGGGAGCTGTTTTTT. V and J are TRBV28 and TRBJ2-2, with TRBD2 matching 7 bases. The ends lost 10 bases at V and 7 bases at J; junction bases unmatched: 9. The CDR3 has 13 amino acids. CDR1 and CDR2 from the germline V gene are MDHEN and SYDVKM. The full variable domain, in which reference TRBV28 and TRBJ2-2 provide the parts outside the CDR3, is DVKVTQSSRYLVKRTGEKVFLECVQDMDHENMFWYRQDPGLGLRLIYFSYDVKMKEKGDIPEGYSVSREKKERFSLILESASTNQTSMYLCATPGLGGGELFFGEGSRLTVL.

The DNA of the CDR3 is TGTGCCAGCAGCTTAGAAAGCAGGAAGGCTTTCTTT. It yields the protein CASSLESRKAFF. J is TRBJ1-1 and V is TRBV7-9; D remains ambiguous. The CDR3 has 12 amino acids. V dropped 1 base and J dropped 11 bases, with 11 bases sitting between them. Germline values: CDR1 SEHNR, CDR2 FQNEAQ (reference sequence). Combining the CDR3 with reference TRBV7-9 and TRBJ1-1 gives the whole variable domain DTGVSQNPRHKITKRGQNVTFRCDPISEHNRLYWYRQTLGQGPEFLTYFQNEAQLEKSRLLSDRFSAERPKGSFSTLEIQRTEQGDSAMYLCASSLESRKAFFGQGTRLTVV.

This clone was seen a few times. The genes are TRBV7-2 and TRBJ2-7; 7 bases align to TRBD1. V was clipped by 3 bases and J by 8 bases; unmatched bases: 4. The germline CDR1 and CDR2 sequences are SGHTA and FQGNSA. This CDR3 spans 12 amino acids. CDR3 protein: CASSFSTGQQYF. For the CDR3, the DNA is TGTGCCAGCAGCTTCTCGACAGGGCAGCAGTACTTC.

This clone was seen just once. The J gene is TRBJ2-5, the V gene TRBV7-8, with 8 nucleotides matching TRBD1. The V gene end was trimmed by 6 bases and the J gene end by 5 bases; junction bases not matched to a gene: 14. Germline assignment: CDR1 SGHVS and CDR2 FQNEAQ. CDR3 length: 16 residues. CDR3 sequence (DNA): TGTGCCAGCAGTTTCTCAGGGGGCGCCCCCGGGGAGACCCAGTACTTC. This codes for CASSFSGGAPGETQYF.

The rearrangement joins TRBV5-1 to TRBJ1-2, with a weak D call TRBD1 (5 bases). CDR3 size: 14 residues. Trimming left V 4 bases short and J 6 bases short, with 16 bases between. Germline lookup yields CDR1 SGHRS and CDR2 YFSETQ. The CDR3 protein is CASSLGGTHDGYTF. CDR3 bases: TGCGCCAGCAGCCTAGGAGGGACCCACGATGGCTACACCTTC. Full variable domain (rest looked up from reference TRBV5-1 and TRBJ1-2): KAGVTQTPRYLIKTRGQQVTLSCSPISGHRSVSWYQQTPGQGLQFLFEYFSETQRNKGNFPGRFSGRQFSNSRSEMNVSTLELGDSALYLCASSLGGTHDGYTFGSGTRLTVV.

V gene TRBV5-1 combines with J gene TRBJ2-1, with 8 nucleotides matching TRBD1. Germline CDR1 reads SGHRS; CDR2 reads YFSETQ. After removal of 0 bases from V and 4 bases from J, the junction contained 9 bases not matched to a gene. The CDR3 is made up of 17 amino acids. As DNA, the CDR3 is TGCGCCAGCAGCTTGGGCCAGGGACAGGTAGTGTACAATGAGCAGTTCTTC. This gives the protein CASSLGQGQVVYNEQFF.

This clone is a singleton in its sample. The chain links TRBV27 to TRBJ2-3; D is possibly TRBD2 (6 bases). Trimming pared 4 bases from V and 4 bases from J, leaving 9 bases between. Germline loops: CDR1 MNHEY, CDR2 SMNVEV (reference sequence). There are 13 residues in the CDR3. CDR3 in amino acids: CASSSTGADTQYF. CDR3 DNA sequence: TGTGCCAGCAGTTCTACGGGGGCAGATACGCAGTATTTT.

The V and J genes are TRBV10-3 and TRBJ2-2; 8 bases are a match to TRBD2. The V gene end was trimmed by 8 bases and the J gene end by 3 bases; junction bases not matched to a gene: 5. The CDR3 totals 14 residues. In germline, CDR1 is ENHRY, CDR2 SYGVKD. The CDR3 coding sequence is TGTGCCATCCGAGCCGGGAGGGACACCGGGGAGCTGTTTTTT. Amino acid sequence: CAIRAGRDTGELFF.

The chain uses TRBV5-1 and TRBJ1-2, with D possibly being TRBD1 (6 bases). V was clipped by 5 bases and J by 4 bases, with 21 bases between them. This CDR3 has 16 amino acids. The V gene's germline CDR1 is SGHRS and CDR2 YFSETQ. DNA of the CDR3: TGCGCCAGCAGTTTAAACCACGGGGGGCCCGGCTATGGCTACACCTTC. Its protein product is CASSLNHGGPGYGYTF.

In the case of this clone: Its ends do not fully match the called genes, so a read error is possible. V is TRBV10-2 and J is TRBJ1-1, with D hard to call. In germline, CDR1 is WSHSY, CDR2 SAAADI. The CDR3 totals 12 residues. CDR3 in DNA: TGCGCCAGCAGGGTCGGGGATAGAAGCTTAGTCTTT. Translated, it gives CASRVGDRSLVF.

The chain couples TRBV28 to TRBJ2-7; TRBD1 agrees at 10 bases. V lost 4 bases and J lost 4; bases outside the gene matches: 7. CDR1 is MDHEN and CDR2 is SYDVKM in the germline V gene. The CDR3 has 15 amino acids. The CDR3 sequence is CASSSGGTGEYEQYF. CDR3 coding DNA: TGTGCCAGCAGTTCAGGCGGGACAGGGGAATACGAGCAGTACTTC.

This chain uses TRBV16 with TRBJ1-4, with D hard to call. V was shortened by 5 bases and J by 8 bases, with 9 bases between the two germline ends. CDR3 length equals 12 residues. Germline lookup yields CDR1 KGHSY and CDR2 FQNENV. The CDR3 nucleotides read TGTGCCAGCAGCTTTGGACTAGAAAAACTGTTTTTT. This codes for CASSFGLEKLFF.

This rearrangement joins TRBV5-1 to TRBJ2-3; TRBD2 might be the D (5 bases). The CDR3 covers 14 residues. V was cut by 4 bases and J by 1 base, with 10 bases left in between. Germline loops: CDR1 SGHRS, CDR2 YFSETQ. As DNA, the CDR3 is TGCGCCAGCAGCCAGGACTCCCGCACAGATACGCAGTATTTT. Translation: CASSQDSRTDTQYF. Looking up the rest from reference TRBV5-1 and TRBJ2-3 gives the full variable domain: KAGVTQTPRYLIKTRGQQVTLSCSPISGHRSVSWYQQTPGQGLQFLFEYFSETQRNKGNFPGRFSGRQFSNSRSEMNVSTLELGDSALYLCASSQDSRTDTQYFGPGTRLTVL.

The chain couples TRBV7-9 to TRBJ2-5; TRBD1 matches at 7 bases. Germline CDR1 and CDR2: SEHNR and FQNEAQ (reference sequence). The CDR3 consists of 15 residues. The J segment lost 5 bases and the V segment lost 7 bases, leaving 13 bases of the junction unmatched. The CDR3, as DNA: TGTGCCAGCAACAATTCAGGGGGTGGATGGGAGACCCAGTACTTC. This codes for CASNNSGGGWETQYF.

This chain uses TRBV19 with TRBJ1-4; no reliable D call. The CDR3 is made up of 16 amino acids. Trimming shortened V by 4 bases and J by 8 bases, and 20 bases separated the two germline ends. From germline, CDR1 is LNHDA and CDR2 SQIVND (reference sequence). Here the CDR3 reads CASSNPPPSPGEKLFF. CDR3 DNA sequence: TGTGCCAGTAGTAATCCCCCCCCATCCCCCGGGGAAAAACTGTTTTTT.

The rearrangement links TRBV6-1 to TRBJ1-1, with D possibly TRBD1 on 6 matching bases. V was clipped by 8 bases and J by 2 bases, with 12 bases between them. The germline CDR1 and CDR2 sequences are MNHNS and SASEGT. The CDR3 is made up of 13 amino acids. In nucleotides, the CDR3 is TGTGCCAGCGCCCAGGGGTTAAACACTGAAGCTTTCTTT. Residues: CASAQGLNTEAFF.

The chain couples TRBV4-1 to TRBJ1-5, with a tentative D call TRBD1 (6 bases). The germline V gene encodes CDR1 MGHRA and CDR2 YSYEKL. Between the trimmed V and J ends, which lost 0 bases and 3 bases, there was a span of 15 bases. This CDR3 is built from 17 residues. CDR3: CASSQDTGGGNNQPQHF. CDR3 nucleotide sequence: TGCGCCAGCAGCCAAGATACGGGGGGCGGAAACAATCAGCCCCAGCATTTT.

V gene TRBV7-9 combines with J gene TRBJ1-2, with D perhaps TRBD1 (6 bases). CDR3 size: 14 residues. Trimming took off 5 bases at V and 2 bases at J, with 12 bases between the two ends. Germline lookup yields CDR1 SEHNR and CDR2 FQNEAQ (reference sequence). CDR3 amino acids: CASSAQGRNYGYTF. In DNA, the CDR3 is TGTGCCAGCAGCGCACAGGGAAGGAACTATGGCTACACCTTC.

The J gene is TRBJ1-1, the V gene TRBV5-1; TRBD1 aligns across 7 bases. Germline CDR1 reads SGHRS; CDR2 reads YFSETQ. Losses at the gene ends were 0 bases for V and 0 bases for J; bases not matched to a gene: 14. The CDR3 totals 19 residues. The CDR3 sequence is CASSLAQEQGVLLNTEAFF. CDR3 nucleotides: TGCGCCAGCAGCTTGGCACAGGAGCAGGGGGTTCTTTTGAACACTGAAGCTTTCTTT.